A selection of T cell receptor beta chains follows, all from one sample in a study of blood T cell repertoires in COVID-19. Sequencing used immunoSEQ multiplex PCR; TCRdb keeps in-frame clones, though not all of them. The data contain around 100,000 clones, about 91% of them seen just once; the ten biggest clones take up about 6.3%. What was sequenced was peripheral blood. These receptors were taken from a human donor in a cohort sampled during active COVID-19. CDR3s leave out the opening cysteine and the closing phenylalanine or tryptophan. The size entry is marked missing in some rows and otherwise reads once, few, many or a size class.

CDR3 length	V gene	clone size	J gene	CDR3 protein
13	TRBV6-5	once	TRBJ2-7	ASRSGTHFAYEQY
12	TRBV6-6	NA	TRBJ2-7	ASSGAGQSYEQY
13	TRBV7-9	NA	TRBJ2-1	ASSLTWSHNNEQF
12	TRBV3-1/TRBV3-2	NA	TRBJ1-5	ASSRQNSNQPQH
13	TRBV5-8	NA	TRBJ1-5	ASSLPDRHNQPQH
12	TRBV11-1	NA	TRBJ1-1	ASSFRGTGSEAF
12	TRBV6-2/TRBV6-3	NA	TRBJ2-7	ASSLLGGLREQY
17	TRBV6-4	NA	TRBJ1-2	ASSVLGGLTIHLNYGYT
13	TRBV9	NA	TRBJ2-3	ASSVGGSGTDTQY
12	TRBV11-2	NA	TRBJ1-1	ASSAPREGPEAF
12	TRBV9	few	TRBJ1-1	ASSVGTGGTEAF
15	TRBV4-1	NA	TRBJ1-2	ASSQVAGAPTNYGYT
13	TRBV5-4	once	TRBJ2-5	ASSRSGGAVETQY
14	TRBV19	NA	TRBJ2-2	ASSIDPARRSGELF
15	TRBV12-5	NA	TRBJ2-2	ASAFGGGGANTGELF
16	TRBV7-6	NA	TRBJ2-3	ASSSNHHYRGRGGTQY
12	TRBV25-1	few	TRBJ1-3	ASSDEGSGNTIY
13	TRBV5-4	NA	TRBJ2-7	ASSLAVGVSYEQY
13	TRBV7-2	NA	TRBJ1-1	ASSFNGLVGTEAF
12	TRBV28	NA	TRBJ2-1	ASSPSGPYNEQF
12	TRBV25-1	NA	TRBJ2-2	ASSESGGTGELF
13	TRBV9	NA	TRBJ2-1	ASSVGVGHPNEQF
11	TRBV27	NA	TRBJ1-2	ASSFQRNYGYT
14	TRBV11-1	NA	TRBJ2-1	ASRLRRQGASNEQF
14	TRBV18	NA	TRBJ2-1	ASSPNLQGALNEQF
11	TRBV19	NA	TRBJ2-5	ASSRSQGETQY
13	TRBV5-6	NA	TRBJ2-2	ASSLWAGNTGELF
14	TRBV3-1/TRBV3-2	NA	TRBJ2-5	ASSQTGVAYQETQY
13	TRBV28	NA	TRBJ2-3	ASRRTGLSTDTQY
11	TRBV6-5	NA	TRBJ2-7	ASGDRAVYEQY
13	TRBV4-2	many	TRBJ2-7	ASSQEREGSYEQY
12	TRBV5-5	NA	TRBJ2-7	ASSSLAGRYEQY
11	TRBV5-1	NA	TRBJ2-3	ASRTANTDTQY
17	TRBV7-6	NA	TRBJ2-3	ASSPRVAGAQTTTDTQY
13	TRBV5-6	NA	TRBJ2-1	ASSQGTGTFNEQF
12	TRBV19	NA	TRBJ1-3	ASSAQATRNTIY